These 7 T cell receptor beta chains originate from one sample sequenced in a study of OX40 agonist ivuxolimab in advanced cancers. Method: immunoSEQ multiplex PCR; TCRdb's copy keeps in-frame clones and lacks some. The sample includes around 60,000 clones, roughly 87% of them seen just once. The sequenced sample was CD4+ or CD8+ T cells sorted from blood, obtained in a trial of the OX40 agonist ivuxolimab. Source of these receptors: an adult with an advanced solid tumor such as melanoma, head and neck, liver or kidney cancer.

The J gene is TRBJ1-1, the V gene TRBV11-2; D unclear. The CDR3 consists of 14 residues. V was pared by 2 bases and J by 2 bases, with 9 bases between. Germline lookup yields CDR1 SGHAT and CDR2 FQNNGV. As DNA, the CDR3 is TGTGCCAGCAGCTTACTGGGTAGTAACACTGAAGCTTTCTTT. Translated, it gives CASSLLGSNTEAFF.

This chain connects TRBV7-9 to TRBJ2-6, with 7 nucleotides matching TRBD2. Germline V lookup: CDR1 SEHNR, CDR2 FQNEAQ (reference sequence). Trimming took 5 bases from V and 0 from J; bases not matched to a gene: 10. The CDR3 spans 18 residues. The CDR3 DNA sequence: TGTGCCAGCAGCCCGCCGGGGGGTGAAGACTCTGGGGCCAACGTCCTGACTTTC. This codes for CASSPPGGEDSGANVLTF.

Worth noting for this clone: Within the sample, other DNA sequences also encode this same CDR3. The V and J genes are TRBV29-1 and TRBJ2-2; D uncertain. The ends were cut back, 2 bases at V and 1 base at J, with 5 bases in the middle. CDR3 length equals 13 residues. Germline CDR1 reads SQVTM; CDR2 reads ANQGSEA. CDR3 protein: CSVESENTGELFF. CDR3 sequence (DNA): TGCAGCGTTGAATCAGAGAACACCGGGGAGCTGTTTTTT.

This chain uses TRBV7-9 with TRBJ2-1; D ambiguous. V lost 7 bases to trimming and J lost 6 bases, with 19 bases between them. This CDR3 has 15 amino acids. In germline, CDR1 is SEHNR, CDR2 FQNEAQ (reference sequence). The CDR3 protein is CASTPGPLSSNEQFF. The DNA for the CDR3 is TGTGCCAGCACCCCCGGGCCCCTATCAAGCAATGAGCAGTTCTTC.

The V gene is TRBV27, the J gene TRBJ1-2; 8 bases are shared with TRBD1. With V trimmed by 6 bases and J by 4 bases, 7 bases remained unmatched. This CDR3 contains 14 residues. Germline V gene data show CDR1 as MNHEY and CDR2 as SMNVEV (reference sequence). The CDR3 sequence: CASSWTGSSYGYTF. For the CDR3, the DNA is TGTGCCAGCAGCTGGACAGGGTCAAGCTATGGCTACACCTTC.

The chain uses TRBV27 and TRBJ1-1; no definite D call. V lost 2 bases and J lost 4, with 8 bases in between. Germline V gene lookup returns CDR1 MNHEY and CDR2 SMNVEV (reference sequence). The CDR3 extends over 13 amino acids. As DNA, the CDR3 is TGTGCCAGCAGTTTAGATCGGGGCACTGAAGCTTTCTTT. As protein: CASSLDRGTEAFF.

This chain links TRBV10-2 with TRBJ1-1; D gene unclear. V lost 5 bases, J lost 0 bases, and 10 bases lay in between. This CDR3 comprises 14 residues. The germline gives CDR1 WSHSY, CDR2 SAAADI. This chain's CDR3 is CASSLDGMNTEAFF. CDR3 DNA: TGCGCCAGCAGTTTGGACGGTATGAACACTGAAGCTTTCTTT.